The 2 T cell receptor beta chains below come from one sample, sequenced in a study of T cell responses to AZD1222 COVID-19 vaccine. Profiling relied on immunoSEQ multiplex PCR, and the TCRdb table lists in-frame clones only, not all of them. The sample includes some 130,000 clones, 85% to 95% of them seen just once. The sample here was peripheral blood, taken 28 days after the second AZD1222 dose. These receptors all stem from an adult who received the AZD1222 COVID-19 vaccine.

V usage is TRBV5-1 and J usage is TRBJ2-2, with D possibly matching TRBD1 (6 bases). Trimming left V 5 bases short and J 6 bases short, with 11 bases between. Germline CDR1 is SGHRS and CDR2 is YFSETQ. This CDR3 is built from 13 residues. As DNA, the CDR3 is TGCGCCAGCAGTTCAGGGGAACCCGGGGAGCTGTTTTTT. This gives the protein CASSSGEPGELFF.

The chain links TRBV11-2 to TRBJ2-5, with D uncertain. Per germline, CDR1 SGHAT and CDR2 FQNNGV. The CDR3 spans 15 residues. Trimming took 2 bases from V and 2 from J, leaving 12 bases between them. CDR3 bases: TGTGCCAGCAGCTTATGGGCCTCGATTCAAGAGACCCAGTACTTC. Translated, it gives CASSLWASIQETQYF.